Included here is one T cell receptor (beta chain) sequence, with context. Its target is unknown. These data originate in a study of cytomegalovirus exposure and HLA in healthy donors. Regarding the study as a whole: Published work reported that the classifier diagnosed cytomegalovirus status with high specificity and sensitivity. Reports indicate that TCR beta sequences accurately predicted the HLA-A and HLA-B alleles of most subjects.

Amplification used 60 Vbeta primers and 13 Jbeta primers. Profiling relied on immunoSEQ multiplex PCR, and the TCRdb table lists in-frame clones only, not all of them. Of around 190,000 clones listed, less than 90% are singletons. This CDR3 is 14 amino acids long. Germline assignment: CDR1 SGHRS and CDR2 YFSETQ. Trimming left V 4 bases short and J 1 base short, with 11 bases between. The sample comprised PBMCs. The TCR was taken from a woman aged 25 to 39 in good health and CMV-seronegative. The rearrangement links TRBV5-1 to TRBJ1-1; maybe TRBD1 (5 bases). The CDR3 sequence: CASSVGHQNTEAFF. CDR3 in DNA: TGCGCCAGCAGCGTCGGACACCAGAACACTGAAGCTTTCTTT.